This T cell receptor (beta chain) stems from a study of blood T cell repertoires in COVID-19. Trimming shortened V by 3 bases and J by 0 bases, and 13 bases separated the two germline ends. This CDR3 region has 16 residues. Germline CDR1 reads SGHNT; CDR2 reads YYREEE (reference sequence). Original methodology: Estimates of nucleated cell counts were drawn from the amplification of reference gene primers. Assay: immunoSEQ multiplex PCR; the TCRdb copy retains only in-frame clones and omits some. D and trimming come from the DNA, and the V and J calls and clone size come from that table. This sample has more than 300,000 clones; more than 75% occur once, and the top ten carry 1.5% to 2%.

The V gene is TRBV5-4, the J gene TRBJ1-3, with no clear D. This TCR was recovered from a woman between 45 and 60 years old with acute or convalescent COVID-19. Specimen: peripheral blood. The CDR3 nucleotides are TGTGCCAGCAGCTCGGAGGATATCTTCTCTGGAAACACCATATATTTT. Translated, it gives CASSSEDIFSGNTIYF.